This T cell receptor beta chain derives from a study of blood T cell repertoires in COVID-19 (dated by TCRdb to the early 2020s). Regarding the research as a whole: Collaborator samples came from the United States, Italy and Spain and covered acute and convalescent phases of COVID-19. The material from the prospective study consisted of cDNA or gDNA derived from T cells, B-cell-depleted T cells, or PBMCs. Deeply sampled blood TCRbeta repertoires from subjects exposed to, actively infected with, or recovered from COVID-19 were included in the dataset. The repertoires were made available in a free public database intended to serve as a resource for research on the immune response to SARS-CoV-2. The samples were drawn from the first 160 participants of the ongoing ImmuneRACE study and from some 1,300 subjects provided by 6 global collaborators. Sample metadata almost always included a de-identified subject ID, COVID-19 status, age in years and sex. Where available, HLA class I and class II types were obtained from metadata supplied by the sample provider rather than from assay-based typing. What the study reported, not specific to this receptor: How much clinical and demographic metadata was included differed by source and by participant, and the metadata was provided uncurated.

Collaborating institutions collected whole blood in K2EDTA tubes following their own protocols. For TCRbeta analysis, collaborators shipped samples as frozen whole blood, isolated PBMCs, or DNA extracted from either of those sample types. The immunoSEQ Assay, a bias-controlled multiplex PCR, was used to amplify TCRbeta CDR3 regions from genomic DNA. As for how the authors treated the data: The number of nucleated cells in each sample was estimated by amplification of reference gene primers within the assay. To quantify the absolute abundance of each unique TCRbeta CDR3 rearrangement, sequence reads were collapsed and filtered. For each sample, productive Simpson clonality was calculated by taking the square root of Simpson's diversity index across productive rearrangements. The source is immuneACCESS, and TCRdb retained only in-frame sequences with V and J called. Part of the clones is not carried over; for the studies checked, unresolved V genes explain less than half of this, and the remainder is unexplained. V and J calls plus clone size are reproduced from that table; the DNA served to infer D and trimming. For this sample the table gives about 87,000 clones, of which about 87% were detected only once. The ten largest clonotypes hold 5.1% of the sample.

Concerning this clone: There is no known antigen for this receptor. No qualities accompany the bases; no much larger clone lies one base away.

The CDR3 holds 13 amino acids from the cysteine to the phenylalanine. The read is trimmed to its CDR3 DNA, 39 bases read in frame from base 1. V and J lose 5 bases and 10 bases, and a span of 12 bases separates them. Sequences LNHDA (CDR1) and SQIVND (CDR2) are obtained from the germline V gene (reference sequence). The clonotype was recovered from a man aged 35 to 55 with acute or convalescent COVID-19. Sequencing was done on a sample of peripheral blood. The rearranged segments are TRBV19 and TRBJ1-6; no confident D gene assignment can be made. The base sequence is TGTGCCAGTAGTCCTGAACAAAGATCACCCCTCCACTTT. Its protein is CASSPEQRSPLHF.